This TCR beta chain was recorded in a study of Ad26.COV2.S vaccination and SARS-CoV-2 variants. Turning to the study itself: Administration of Ad26.COV2.S was intramuscular, either once or twice 56 days apart.

V gave up 0 bases and J gave up 4 bases; unmatched junction bases: 5. Germline assignment: CDR1 MNHNY and CDR2 SVGAGI (reference sequence). The CDR3 length is 15 residues. Stated treatment: around 19 received Ad26.COV2.S at low or high dose, single or two shots; about 5 received placebo; per-sample allocation not given. Sampling took place 63 days after the first vaccine or placebo injection. Note on this clone: Its antigen is not known.

Study outcomes and limitations: The placebo group had lower spike-specific TCR breadth than the vaccine recipients did. Quantification of TCR breadth and depth may have yielded underestimates of total T cell responses.

Here immunoSEQ multiplex PCR was the method, and the copy in TCRdb shows in-frame clones only, minus some. The table lists about 350,000 clones, around 89% of them singletons, with around 4.5% in the top ten. Sequenced material: peripheral blood, taken in a trial of Ad26.COV2.S vaccine versus placebo. This rearrangement joins TRBV6-6 to TRBJ1-1; 7 bases agree with TRBD1. The receptor was derived from a person between 18 and 65 years old who received the Ad26.COV2.S COVID-19 vaccine or a placebo. CDR3 DNA sequence: TGTGCCAGCAGTTACTCGAGCAGGGGGGGCACTGAAGCTTTCTTT. As protein: CASSYSSRGGTEAFF.